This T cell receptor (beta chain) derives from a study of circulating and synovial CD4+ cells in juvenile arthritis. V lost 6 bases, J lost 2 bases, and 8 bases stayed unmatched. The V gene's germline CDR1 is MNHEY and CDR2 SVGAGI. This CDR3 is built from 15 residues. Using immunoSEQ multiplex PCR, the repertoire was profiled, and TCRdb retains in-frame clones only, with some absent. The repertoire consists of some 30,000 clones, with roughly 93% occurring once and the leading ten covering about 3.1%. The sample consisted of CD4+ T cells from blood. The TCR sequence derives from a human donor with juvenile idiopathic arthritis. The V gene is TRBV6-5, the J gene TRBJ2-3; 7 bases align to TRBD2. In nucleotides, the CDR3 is TGTGCCAGCAGGGTGGGGGGGACGCCCACAGATACGCAGTATTTT. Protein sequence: CASRVGGTPTDTQYF.